This note documents a single T cell receptor (beta chain) sequence. The entry originates in a study of blood T cell repertoires in COVID-19. Overall study context: PBMCs, B-cell-depleted T cells, or T cells provided the cDNA or gDNA that made up the material.

Study processing details: Nucleated cell number was recorded as an estimate derived from reference gene primer amplification. Assay: immunoSEQ multiplex PCR; the TCRdb copy retains only in-frame clones and omits some. D and trimming were read from the DNA, whereas the V and J calls and clone size are those reported in that table. Among more than 300,000 clones, 90% were seen once, and the ten largest hold more than 0.85%. The TCR comes from a woman in her 40s with COVID-19, enrolled during active disease. The material sequenced was peripheral blood.

The CDR3 loop is CASSSGQVNEKLFF. Written as DNA, the CDR3 is TGTGCCAGCAGCTCGGGACAGGTTAATGAAAAACTGTTTTTT. This sequence joins TRBV7-9 and TRBJ1-4; 8 bases fit TRBD1. The germline V gene has CDR1 SEHNR and CDR2 FQNEAQ (reference sequence). The junction had 2 bases not matched to a gene; V was cut back by 4 bases and J by 4 bases. CDR3 length: 14 amino acids.